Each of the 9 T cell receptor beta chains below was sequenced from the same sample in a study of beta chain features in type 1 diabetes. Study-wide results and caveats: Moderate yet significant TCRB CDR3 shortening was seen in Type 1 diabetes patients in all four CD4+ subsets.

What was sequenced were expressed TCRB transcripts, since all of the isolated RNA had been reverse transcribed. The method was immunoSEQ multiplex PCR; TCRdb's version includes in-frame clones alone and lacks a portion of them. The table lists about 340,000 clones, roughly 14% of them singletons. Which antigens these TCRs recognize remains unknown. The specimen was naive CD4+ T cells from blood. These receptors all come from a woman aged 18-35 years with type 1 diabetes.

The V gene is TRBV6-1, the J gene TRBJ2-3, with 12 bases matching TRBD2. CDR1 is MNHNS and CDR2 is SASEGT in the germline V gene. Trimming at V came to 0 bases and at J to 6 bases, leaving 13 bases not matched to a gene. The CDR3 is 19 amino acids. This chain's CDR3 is CASSEAALAGGPHEDTQYF. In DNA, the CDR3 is TGTGCCAGCAGTGAAGCGGCCCTAGCGGGAGGGCCACACGAGGATACGCAGTATTTT.

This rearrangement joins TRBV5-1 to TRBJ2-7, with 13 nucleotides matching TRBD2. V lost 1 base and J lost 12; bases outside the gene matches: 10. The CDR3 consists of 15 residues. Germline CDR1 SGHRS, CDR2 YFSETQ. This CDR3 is CASSLTGLAGVTRYF. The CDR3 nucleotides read TGCGCCAGCAGCTTGACCGGACTAGCGGGAGTCACGCGGTACTTC.

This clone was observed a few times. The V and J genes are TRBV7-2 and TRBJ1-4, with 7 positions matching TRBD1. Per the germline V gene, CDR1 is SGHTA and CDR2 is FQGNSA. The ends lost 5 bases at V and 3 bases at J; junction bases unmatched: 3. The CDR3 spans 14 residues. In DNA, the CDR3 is TGTGCCAGCAGCCAGGGGGGTCCTAATGAAAAACTGTTTTTT. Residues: CASSQGGPNEKLFF.

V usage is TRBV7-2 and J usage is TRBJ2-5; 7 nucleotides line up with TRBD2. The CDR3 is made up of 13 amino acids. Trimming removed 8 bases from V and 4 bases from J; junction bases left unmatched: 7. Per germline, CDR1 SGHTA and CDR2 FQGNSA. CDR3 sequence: CASGYGGLETQYF. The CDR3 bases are TGTGCCAGCGGATACGGGGGGTTAGAGACCCAGTACTTC.

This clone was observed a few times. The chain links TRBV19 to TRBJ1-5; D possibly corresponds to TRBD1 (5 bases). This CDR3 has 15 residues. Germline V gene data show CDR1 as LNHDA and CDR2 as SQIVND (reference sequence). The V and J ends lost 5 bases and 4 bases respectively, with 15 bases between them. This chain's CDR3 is CASSFQGHPNQPQHF. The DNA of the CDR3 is TGTGCCAGTAGTTTCCAAGGACACCCAAATCAGCCCCAGCATTTT.

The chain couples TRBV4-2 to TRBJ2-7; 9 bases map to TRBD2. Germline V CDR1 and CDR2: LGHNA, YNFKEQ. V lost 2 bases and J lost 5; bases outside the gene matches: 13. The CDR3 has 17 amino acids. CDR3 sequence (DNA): TGTGCCAGCAGCCAAACAGGCCTGGGCGGGAGGGCTCACGAGCAGTACTTC. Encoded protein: CASSQTGLGGRAHEQYF.

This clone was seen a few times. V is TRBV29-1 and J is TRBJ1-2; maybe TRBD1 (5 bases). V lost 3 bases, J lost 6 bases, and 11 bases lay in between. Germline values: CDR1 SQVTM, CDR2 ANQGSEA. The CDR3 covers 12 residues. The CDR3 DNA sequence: TGCAGCGTTGACGGGGGTCGGGATGGCTACACCTTC. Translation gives CSVDGGRDGYTF.

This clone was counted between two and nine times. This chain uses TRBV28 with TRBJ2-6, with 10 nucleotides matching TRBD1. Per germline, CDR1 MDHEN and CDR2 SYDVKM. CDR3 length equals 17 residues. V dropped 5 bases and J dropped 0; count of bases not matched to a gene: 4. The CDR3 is CASSRQGATSGANVLTF. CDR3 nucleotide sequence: TGTGCCAGCAGTCGACAGGGGGCTACCTCTGGGGCCAACGTCCTGACTTTC.

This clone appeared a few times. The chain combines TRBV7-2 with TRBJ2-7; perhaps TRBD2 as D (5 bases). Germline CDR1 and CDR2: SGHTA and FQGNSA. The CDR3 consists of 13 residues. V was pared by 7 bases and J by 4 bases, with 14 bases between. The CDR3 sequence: CASTYSGTYEQYF. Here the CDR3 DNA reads TGTGCCAGCACGTACTCGGGAACTTACGAGCAGTACTTC.